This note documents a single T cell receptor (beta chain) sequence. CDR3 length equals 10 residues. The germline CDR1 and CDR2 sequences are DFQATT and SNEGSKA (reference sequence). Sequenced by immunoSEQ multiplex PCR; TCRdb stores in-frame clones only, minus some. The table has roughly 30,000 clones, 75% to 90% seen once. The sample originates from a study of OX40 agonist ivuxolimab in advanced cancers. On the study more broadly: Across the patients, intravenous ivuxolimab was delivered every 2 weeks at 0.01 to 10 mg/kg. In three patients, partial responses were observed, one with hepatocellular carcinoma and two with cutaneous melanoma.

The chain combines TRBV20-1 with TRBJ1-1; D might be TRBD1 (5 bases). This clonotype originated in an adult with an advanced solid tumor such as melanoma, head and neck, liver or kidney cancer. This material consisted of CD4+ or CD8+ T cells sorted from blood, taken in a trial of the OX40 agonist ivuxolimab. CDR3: CRGVNTEAFF. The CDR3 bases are TGCAGGGGGGTGAACACTGAAGCTTTCTTT.